The clone carrying this T cell receptor beta chain has ten or more counts. No treatment had been given to any patient before thyroid surgery. The sample is drawn from a study of metastatic and nonmetastatic thyroid tumors. CDR1 SGHAT and CDR2 FQNNGV come from the germline V gene. CDR3 size: 14 residues. V lost 5 bases and J 8 bases, leaving 13 bases between the germline ends. Through MiXCR, TCRdb re-clonotyped the PCR reads. The table records around 36,000 clones, about 29% of them present only once. The rearrangement uses TRBV11-2 and TRBJ1-6; D is perhaps TRBD1 (5 bases). The source of this sequence is a female donor with papillary thyroid cancer or a benign thyroid nodule (not recorded which). Some clones in this sample may be carry-over from other donors' samples. Specimen: blood. This CDR3 reads CASSPGRADSPLHF. The CDR3 DNA is TGTGCCAGCAGCCCGGGCAGGGCGGATTCACCCCTCCACTTT.